This T cell receptor (beta chain) emerged from a study of T cell responses to AZD1222 COVID-19 vaccine. Produced via immunoSEQ multiplex PCR; TCRdb's table is partial and in-frame only. The profile shows about 130,000 clones, 75% to 90% of them singletons. This CDR3 has 12 residues. Trimming took 6 bases from V and 5 from J, leaving 8 bases between them. The sequencing used peripheral blood, collected on day 0 of AZD1222 vaccination. The chain recombines TRBV12-3 or TRBV12-4 with TRBJ1-5; D ambiguous. The receptor was derived from an adult in good health. CDR3 coding DNA: TGTGCCAGCAGGCTGGGTCATCAGCCCCAGCATTTT. This codes for CASRLGHQPQHF.